This T cell receptor beta chain was identified during a study of T cells in Graves' hyperthyroidism and ophthalmopathy. Study-wide results and caveats: In the blood, most expanded thyroid clonotypes above 0.001 appeared as well.

This clonotype was recorded a few times. What it binds is not known. TCR beta CDR3 region amplification was performed from RNA transcripts. A set of HTBI primers served as the primers for a first-round RT-PCR of the TCR CDR3. One entry per CDR3 protein results from TCRdb running MiXCR on the multiplex PCR reads. The table lists roughly 300,000 distinct CDR3 sequences, 15% to 20% of them singletons. The germline V gene has CDR1 ENHRY and CDR2 SYGVKD. The V gene lost 8 bases and the J gene lost 5 bases, with 12 bases spanning the gap. CDR3 length: 12 amino acids. The chain recombines TRBV10-3 with TRBJ2-5, with D possibly called TRBD1 or TRBD2 (5 bases each). The TCR originated in a woman aged 50 to 65 with Graves' hyperthyroidism. Sequenced input: blood. The CDR3 region is CAIGGDRETQYF. The CDR3 nucleotides are TGTGCCATCGGGGGTGATCGGGAGACCCAGTACTTC.